This T cell receptor beta chain was obtained from a study of cytomegalovirus exposure and HLA in healthy donors. Study-level results: In the roughly 120 validation repertoires, a later analysis found that first-cohort TCR clusters tended to co-occur. Over 150 TCR beta chains were listed as cytomegalovirus-associated.

A remark on this clone: Its matching antigen is unknown.

From the roughly 120-subject validation cohort, which was separate from the approximately 720-subject first cohort, the donors were drawn. Some clones are missing from TCRdb's copy, which holds only in-frame ones; the method was immunoSEQ multiplex PCR. The sample has roughly 300,000 clones, roughly 90% seen once. J lost 8 bases, V lost 6 bases, and 12 bases had no gene match. From germline, CDR1 is MNHEY and CDR2 SMNVEV (reference sequence). CDR3 length: 16 amino acids. Sequenced sample: PBMCs. The receptor was isolated from a woman aged 18-29 years in good health and CMV-seronegative. The chain carries TRBV27 and TRBJ2-1; 11 positions agree with TRBD1. CDR3 protein: CASRRFGGTGGYEQFF. CDR3 sequence (DNA): TGTGCCAGCAGACGCTTTGGAGGGACAGGGGGTTATGAGCAGTTCTTC.